The next 31 T cell receptor beta chains were all read from a single sample in a study of blood T cell repertoires in COVID-19. TCRdb keeps only in-frame clones here, not all; method: immunoSEQ multiplex PCR. The data contain approximately 77,000 clones, around 76% of them singletons. The sequenced sample consisted of peripheral blood. These receptors were taken from a man aged 65-85 years with active or convalescent COVID-19.

This clone appeared once. The gene calls are TRBV3-1 (or the pseudogene TRBV3-2) and TRBJ2-3, with D possibly being TRBD2 (5 bases). V lost 3 bases and J 9 bases, leaving 7 bases between the germline ends. The CDR3 extends over 11 amino acids. CDR1 is LGHDT, CDR2 YNNKEL, per germline (reference sequence). CDR3 in DNA: TGTGCCAGCAGCCACACGGGGACGCAGTATTTT. It yields the protein CASSHTGTQYF.

The genes are TRBV5-4 and TRBJ2-3, with D unclear. The germline gives CDR1 SGHNT, CDR2 YYREEE (reference sequence). The V end lost 2 bases, the J end lost 5 bases, and 9 bases lay between the germline ends. This CDR3 region has 13 residues. In DNA, the CDR3 is TGTGCCAGCAGCTTATCAGGTCAAGATACGCAGTATTTT. This encodes CASSLSGQDTQYF.

The V call is TRBV3-1 (or the pseudogene TRBV3-2), the J call TRBJ2-7; 7 bases align to TRBD2. Germline V gene data show CDR1 as LGHDT and CDR2 as YNNKEL (reference sequence). Germline trimming cut 0 bases from V and 3 bases from J; bases unmatched to any gene: 8. The length of the CDR3 is 16 residues. DNA of the CDR3: TGTGCCAGCAGCCAAGATTTCGGGGGGACTTACTACGAGCAGTACTTC. Its translation is CASSQDFGGTYYEQYF.

The rearrangement links TRBV27 to TRBJ2-2, with D maybe TRBD2 (6 bases). V was clipped by 4 bases and J by 0 bases, with 9 bases between them. Germline CDR1 and CDR2: MNHEY and SMNVEV (reference sequence). The CDR3 length is 15 residues. This chain's CDR3 is CASSSWGANTGELFF. The CDR3 DNA follows: TGTGCCAGCAGTTCGTGGGGGGCGAACACCGGGGAGCTGTTTTTT.

V and J are TRBV6-1 and TRBJ1-2; D call uncertain. The germline V gene has CDR1 MNHNS and CDR2 SASEGT. The germline V and J ends were trimmed by 7 bases and 8 bases, with 20 bases remaining between them. The CDR3 is 14 amino acids. The CDR3 reads CASTTVGGSLGYTF. CDR3 sequence (DNA): TGTGCCAGCACAACGGTTGGAGGGTCCCTAGGCTACACCTTC.

Worth noting for this clone: At the DNA level, this CDR3 is encoded by other sequences in the same sample as well. The chain employs TRBV7-3 and TRBJ1-1, with D tentatively TRBD1 (5 bases). There are 13 residues in the CDR3. V was pared by 2 bases and J by 4 bases, with 8 bases between. Germline lookup yields CDR1 SGHTA and CDR2 FQGTGA. In DNA form, the CDR3 reads TGTGCCAGCAGCTTATTGGGGGGCACTGAAGCTTTCTTT. This translates into CASSLLGGTEAFF.

The chain has TRBV6-2 or TRBV6-3 and TRBJ1-2, with a possible D match to TRBD1 (6 bases). The germline gives CDR1 MNHEY, CDR2 SVGEGT. The CDR3 runs 14 residues. V was pared by 8 bases and J by 7 bases, with 20 bases between. CDR3 sequence reads: CASRSQGQSSGYTF. The CDR3 DNA sequence: TGTGCCAGCCGTTCCCAAGGACAGTCGAGTGGCTACACCTTC.

This clone appeared a single time. The chain recombines TRBV7-2 with TRBJ2-1; tentatively, D is TRBD2 (5 bases). Looked up from germline, CDR1 is SGHTA and CDR2 is FQGNSA. The CDR3 contains 14 residues. Trimming took off 5 bases at V and 7 bases at J, with 15 bases between the two ends. In nucleotides, the CDR3 is TGTGCCAGCAGCCCCGGACTCCTCGGGAATGAGCAGTTCTTC. The encoded protein is CASSPGLLGNEQFF.

V gene TRBV7-9 combines with J gene TRBJ1-3; 9 bases align to TRBD1. The V gene's germline CDR1 is SEHNR and CDR2 FQNEAQ (reference sequence). The V gene end was trimmed by 5 bases and the J gene end by 2 bases; junction bases not matched to a gene: 7. This CDR3 comprises 16 residues. Here the CDR3 reads CASSPGQGTAGNTIYF. The CDR3 DNA reads TGTGCCAGCAGCCCTGGACAGGGGACAGCTGGAAACACCATATATTTT. Filled out from reference TRBV7-9 and TRBJ1-3, the complete variable domain reads DTGVSQNPRHKITKRGQNVTFRCDPISEHNRLYWYRQTLGQGPEFLTYFQNEAQLEKSRLLSDRFSAERPKGSFSTLEIQRTEQGDSAMYLCASSPGQGTAGNTIYFGEGSWLTVV.

The chain combines TRBV2 with TRBJ1-2; TRBD1 agrees at 7 bases. V was pared by 8 bases and J by 0 bases, with 6 bases of the junction left unmatched. This CDR3 region has 14 residues. CDR1 is SNHLY, CDR2 FYNNEI, per germline. As DNA, the CDR3 is TGTGCCAGCGGCAGGGACAGTTCTAACTATGGCTACACCTTC. This encodes CASGRDSSNYGYTF.

The chain has TRBV7-9 and TRBJ2-5; D perhaps matches TRBD1 (6 bases). The CDR3 sequence is 15 residues long. The V gene lost 5 bases and the J gene lost 1 base, with 14 bases spanning the gap. Germline CDR1 SEHNR, CDR2 FQNEAQ (reference sequence). The CDR3 loop reads CASSTPGTTQETQYF. Written as DNA, the CDR3 is TGTGCCAGCAGCACCCCGGGGACAACCCAAGAGACCCAGTACTTC.

Only a few counts were recorded for this clone. The chain couples TRBV7-3 to TRBJ1-2; the match to TRBD1 covers 7 bases. The germline gives CDR1 SGHTA, CDR2 FQGTGA. The V and J ends lost 2 bases and 0 bases, in that order; junction bases with no gene match: 12. The CDR3 is 18 amino acids. DNA for the CDR3: TGTGCCAGCAGCTTAGATTCAGGGGGATACTTAACTAACTATGGCTACACCTTC. Its translation is CASSLDSGGYLTNYGYTF.

The genes are TRBV12-5 and TRBJ2-7; TRBD1 matches 9 bases. Germline CDR1 and CDR2: LGHNT and FRNRAP. The trim removed 3 bases at V and 4 bases at J, leaving 1 base unmatched. This CDR3 has 13 amino acids. The CDR3 nucleotides read TGTGCTAGTGGTTTACAGGGGGCGTACGAGCAGTACTTC. Its translation is CASGLQGAYEQYF.

CDR3 coding DNA: TGTGCCAGTAGTGTCTCCGGGACAGCCAATCAGCCCCAGCATTTT. It translates to CASSVSGTANQPQHF. This chain links TRBV19 with TRBJ1-5; 7 nucleotides line up with TRBD1. Germline V CDR1 and CDR2: LNHDA, SQIVND (reference sequence). V lost 5 bases and J lost 3; bases outside the gene matches: 7. The CDR3 runs 15 residues.

The chain is built from TRBV13 and TRBJ1-6; TRBD1 matches 11 bases. Trimming at V came to 3 bases and at J to 5 bases, leaving 3 bases not matched to a gene. The germline V gene has CDR1 PRHDT and CDR2 FYEKMQ (reference sequence). The CDR3 consists of 16 residues. CDR3: CASSFGTGGNNSPLHF. Written as DNA, the CDR3 is TGTGCCAGCAGCTTCGGGACAGGGGGAAATAATTCACCCCTCCACTTT.

The chain has TRBV13 and TRBJ2-7, with D perhaps matching TRBD1 (5 bases). V shed 7 bases and J shed 0 bases, with 10 bases lying between them. Per the germline V gene, CDR1 is PRHDT and CDR2 is FYEKMQ (reference sequence). The CDR3 totals 13 residues. The CDR3 spells CASTQGHSYEQYF. The CDR3 DNA reads as TGTGCCAGCACCCAGGGTCACTCCTACGAGCAGTACTTC. Based on the CDR3 plus reference TRBV13 and TRBJ2-7, the full variable domain is AAGVIQSPRHLIKEKRETATLKCYPIPRHDTVYWYQQGPGQDPQFLISFYEKMQSDKGSIPDRFSAQQFSDYHSELNMSSLELGDSALYFCASTQGHSYEQYFGPGTRLTVT.

This chain links TRBV9 with TRBJ1-2; no clear D. The length of the CDR3 is 14 residues. V lost 0 bases and J 0 bases, leaving 6 bases between the germline ends. CDR1 and CDR2 (germline): SGDLS, YYNGEE. The CDR3 nucleotides are TGTGCCAGCAGCGTAGGGCACACTAACTATGGCTACACCTTC. This translates into CASSVGHTNYGYTF.

The chain combines TRBV5-1 with TRBJ1-1; D is perhaps TRBD1 (6 bases). V lost 4 bases, J lost 1 base, and 14 bases lay in between. In germline, CDR1 is SGHRS, CDR2 YFSETQ. CDR3 length: 15 amino acids. In DNA form, the CDR3 reads TGCGCCAGCAGCCCCTCACAGGGACAGAACACTGAAGCTTTCTTT. Translating gives CASSPSQGQNTEAFF.

This clone was counted between two and nine times. This chain joins TRBV5-8 and TRBJ2-2; the match to TRBD1 covers 7 bases. This CDR3 comprises 14 residues. Per germline, CDR1 SGHTS and CDR2 YDEGEE. J gave up 10 bases and V 4 bases, and 10 bases lay outside the gene matches. The CDR3, as DNA: TGTGCCAGCAGCCCGGGACAGAGGGGAGAGGAGCTGTTTTTT. Its protein product is CASSPGQRGEELFF.

The chain employs TRBV11-2 and TRBJ1-1; 11 positions agree with TRBD1. The CDR3 has 14 residues. Trimming at V came to 8 bases and at J to 3 bases, leaving 5 bases not matched to a gene. The germline CDR1 and CDR2 sequences are SGHAT and FQNNGV. CDR3 protein: CASEGGQGDTEAFF. The CDR3 nucleotides are TGTGCCAGCGAAGGGGGACAGGGGGACACTGAAGCTTTCTTT.

This rearrangement joins TRBV24-1 to TRBJ2-3; D is ambiguous. The germline CDR1 and CDR2 sequences are KGHDR and SFDVKD. V lost 1 base, J lost 3 bases, and 7 bases lay in between. This CDR3 comprises 14 residues. The CDR3 bases are TGTGCCACCAGTGATTTAGAGCGTACAGATACGCAGTATTTT. Its protein product is CATSDLERTDTQYF.

The genes are TRBV6-1 and TRBJ2-7, with D perhaps TRBD2 (5 bases). Trimming shortened V by 2 bases and J by 3 bases, and 11 bases separated the two germline ends. The CDR3 length is 14 residues. Germline lookup yields CDR1 MNHNS and CDR2 SASEGT. DNA for the CDR3: TGTGCCAGCAGTGAAATTGGGAGAAGCTACGAGCAGTACTTC. It is translated as CASSEIGRSYEQYF.

This clone has a handful of counts. V is TRBV6-5 and J is TRBJ1-5; TRBD1 is a possible D gene (5 bases). In germline, CDR1 is MNHEY, CDR2 SVGAGI. The V end lost 5 bases, the J end lost 7 bases, and 12 bases lay between the germline ends. The CDR3 runs to 13 residues. CDR3 coding DNA: TGTGCCAGCAGTCGGGGGGTCGCCCAGCCCCAGCATTTT. Translated, it gives CASSRGVAQPQHF.

V is TRBV3-1 (or the pseudogene TRBV3-2) and J is TRBJ2-7, with 10 bases fitting TRBD2. Unmatched junction bases numbered 1, after V lost 3 bases and J lost 2 bases. The CDR3 is 14 residues long. Germline CDR1 reads LGHDT; CDR2 reads YNNKEL (reference sequence). CDR3 residues: CASSHGLAAYEQYF. CDR3 sequence (DNA): TGTGCCAGCAGCCATGGACTAGCGGCCTACGAGCAGTACTTC.

The genes are TRBV5-4 and TRBJ2-7; a weak D match, TRBD1 (6 bases). V dropped 3 bases and J dropped 4 bases, with 17 bases sitting between them. Germline V gene sequence: CDR1 SGHNT, CDR2 YYREEE (reference sequence). The CDR3 is made up of 15 amino acids. CDR3 nucleotides: TGTGCCAGCAGCTCCCCGGGACAAAAGTTTTACGAGCAGTACTTC. Translation gives CASSSPGQKFYEQYF. Combining the CDR3 with reference TRBV5-4 and TRBJ2-7 gives the whole variable domain ETGVTQSPTHLIKTRGQQVTLRCSSQSGHNTVSWYQQALGQGPQFIFQYYREEENGRGNFPPRFSGLQFPNYSSELNVNALELDDSALYLCASSSPGQKFYEQYFGPGTRLTVT.

The genes are TRBV3-1 (or the pseudogene TRBV3-2) and TRBJ2-1, with TRBD2 as a possible D gene (5 bases). Germline-derived CDR1 and CDR2 are LGHDT and YNNKEL (reference sequence). Trimming left V 0 bases short and J 16 bases short, with 13 bases between. This CDR3 has 12 residues. The CDR3 sequence: CASSQEGLANFF. In DNA, the CDR3 is TGTGCCAGCAGCCAAGAAGGACTCGCGAACTTCTTC.

The chain links TRBV14 to TRBJ2-7; 14 bases are shared with TRBD2. Trimming removed 3 bases from V and 11 bases from J; junction bases left unmatched: 3. There are 13 residues in the CDR3. Germline loops: CDR1 SGHDN, CDR2 FVKESK. CDR3: CASSQGLAGVKYF. As DNA, the CDR3 is TGTGCCAGCAGCCAGGGACTAGCGGGGGTGAAGTACTTC.

The chain has TRBV18 and TRBJ1-2; tentative D call: TRBD1 (6 bases). V was trimmed by 3 bases and J by 4 bases, leaving 9 bases between them. Germline V gives CDR1 KGHSH, CDR2 LQKENI. CDR3 length: 13 amino acids. The CDR3 region is CASSPGQIYGYTF. The CDR3 nucleotides are TGTGCCAGCTCACCTGGACAGATCTATGGCTACACCTTC.

This chain uses TRBV9 with TRBJ1-3; tentative D call: TRBD1 (5 bases). From germline, CDR1 is SGDLS and CDR2 YYNGEE. This CDR3 has 15 amino acids. V lost 4 bases and J 4 bases, leaving 15 bases between the germline ends. DNA of the CDR3: TGTGCCAGCAGCCTCGCGGGGGTTTCAGGAAACACCATATATTTT. Protein: CASSLAGVSGNTIYF.

This chain links TRBV29-1 with TRBJ1-2; D remains ambiguous. Deletions cut 5 bases from V and 5 bases from J, with 12 bases between. There are 12 residues in the CDR3. CDR1 is SQVTM, CDR2 ANQGSEA, per germline. The CDR3 loop reads CSVSLGRYGYTF. CDR3 DNA: TGCAGCGTTTCTCTCGGTCGGTATGGCTACACCTTC.

Only one count was recorded for this clone. V is TRBV6-1 and J is TRBJ2-6; the D gene is possibly TRBD1 (6 bases). The CDR3 consists of 17 residues. Germline V CDR1 and CDR2: MNHNS, SASEGT. Between the trimmed V and J ends, which lost 3 bases and 4 bases, there was a span of 16 bases. The CDR3: CASSDGSGALGANVLTF. The CDR3 region has the DNA TGTGCCAGCAGTGACGGCTCAGGGGCTTTGGGGGCCAACGTCCTGACTTTC.